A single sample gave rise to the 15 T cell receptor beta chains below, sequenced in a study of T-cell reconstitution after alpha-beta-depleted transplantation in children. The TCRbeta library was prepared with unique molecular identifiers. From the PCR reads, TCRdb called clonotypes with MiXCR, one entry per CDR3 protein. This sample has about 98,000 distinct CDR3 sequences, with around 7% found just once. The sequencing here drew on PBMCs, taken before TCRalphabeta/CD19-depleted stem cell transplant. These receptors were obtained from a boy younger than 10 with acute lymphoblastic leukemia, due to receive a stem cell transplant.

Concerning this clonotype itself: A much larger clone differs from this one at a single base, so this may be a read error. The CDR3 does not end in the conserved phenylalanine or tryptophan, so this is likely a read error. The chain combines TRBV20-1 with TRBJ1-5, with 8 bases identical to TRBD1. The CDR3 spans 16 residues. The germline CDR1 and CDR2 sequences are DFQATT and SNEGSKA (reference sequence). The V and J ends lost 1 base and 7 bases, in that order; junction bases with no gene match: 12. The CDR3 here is CSARGTGQGFAQPQHC. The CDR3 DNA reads TGCAGTGCTAGAGGGACAGGGCAGGGTTTTGCGCAGCCCCAGCATTGT.

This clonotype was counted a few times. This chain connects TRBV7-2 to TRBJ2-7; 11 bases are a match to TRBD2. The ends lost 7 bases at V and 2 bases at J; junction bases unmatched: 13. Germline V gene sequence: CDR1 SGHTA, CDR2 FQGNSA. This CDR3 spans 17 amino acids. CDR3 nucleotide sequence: TGTGCCAGCACTTACGGGGGTCGGACTAGCGGGCCCTACGAGCAGTACTTC. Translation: CASTYGGRTSGPYEQYF.

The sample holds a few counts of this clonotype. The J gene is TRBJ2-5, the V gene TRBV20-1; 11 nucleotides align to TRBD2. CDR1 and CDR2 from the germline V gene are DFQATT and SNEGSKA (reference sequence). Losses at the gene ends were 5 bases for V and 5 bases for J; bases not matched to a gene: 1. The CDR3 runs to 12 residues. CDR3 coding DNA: TGCAGTGCTTTAGCGGGAGGGGAGACCCAGTACTTC. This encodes CSALAGGETQYF.

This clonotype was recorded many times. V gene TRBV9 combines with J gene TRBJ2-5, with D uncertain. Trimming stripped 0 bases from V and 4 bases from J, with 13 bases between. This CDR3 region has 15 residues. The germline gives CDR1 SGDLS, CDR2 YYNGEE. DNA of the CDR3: TGTGCCAGCAGCGTAGGAGTGTCTTGGGGAGAGACCCAGTACTTC. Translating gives CASSVGVSWGETQYF.

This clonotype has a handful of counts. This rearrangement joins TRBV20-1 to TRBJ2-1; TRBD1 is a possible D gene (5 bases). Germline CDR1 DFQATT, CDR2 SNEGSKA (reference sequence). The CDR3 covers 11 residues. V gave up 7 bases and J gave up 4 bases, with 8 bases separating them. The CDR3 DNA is TGCAGTGTGACAGCTTACAATGAGCAGTTCTTC. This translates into CSVTAYNEQFF.

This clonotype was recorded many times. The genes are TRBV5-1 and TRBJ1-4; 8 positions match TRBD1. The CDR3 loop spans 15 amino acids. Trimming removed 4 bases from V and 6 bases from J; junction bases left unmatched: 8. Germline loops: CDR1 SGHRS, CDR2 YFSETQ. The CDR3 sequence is CASSPEAGGYEKLFF. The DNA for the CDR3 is TGCGCCAGCAGCCCGGAAGCAGGGGGCTATGAAAAACTGTTTTTT.

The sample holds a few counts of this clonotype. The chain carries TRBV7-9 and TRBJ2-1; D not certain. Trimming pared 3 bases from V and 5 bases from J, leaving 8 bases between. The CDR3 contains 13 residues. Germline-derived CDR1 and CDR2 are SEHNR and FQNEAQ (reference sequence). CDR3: CASSFHTDNEQFF. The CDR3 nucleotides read TGTGCCAGCAGCTTTCATACCGACAATGAGCAGTTCTTC.

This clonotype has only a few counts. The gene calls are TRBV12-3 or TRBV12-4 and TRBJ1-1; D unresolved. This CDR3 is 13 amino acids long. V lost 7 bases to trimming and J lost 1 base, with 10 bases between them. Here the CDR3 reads CASILPPNTEAFF. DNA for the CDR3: TGTGCCAGCATCCTCCCCCCGAACACTGAAGCTTTCTTT.

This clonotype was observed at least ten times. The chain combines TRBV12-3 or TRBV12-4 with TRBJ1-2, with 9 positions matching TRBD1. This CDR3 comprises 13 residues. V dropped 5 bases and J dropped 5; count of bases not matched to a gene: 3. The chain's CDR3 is CASSRTGAYGYTF. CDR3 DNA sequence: TGTGCCAGCAGTCGGACAGGGGCTTATGGCTACACCTTC.

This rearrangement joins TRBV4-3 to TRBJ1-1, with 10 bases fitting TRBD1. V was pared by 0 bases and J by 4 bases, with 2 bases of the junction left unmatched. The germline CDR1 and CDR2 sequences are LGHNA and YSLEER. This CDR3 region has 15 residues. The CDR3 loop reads CASSQEWDRGTEAFF. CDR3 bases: TGCGCCAGCAGCCAAGAATGGGACAGGGGCACTGAAGCTTTCTTT.

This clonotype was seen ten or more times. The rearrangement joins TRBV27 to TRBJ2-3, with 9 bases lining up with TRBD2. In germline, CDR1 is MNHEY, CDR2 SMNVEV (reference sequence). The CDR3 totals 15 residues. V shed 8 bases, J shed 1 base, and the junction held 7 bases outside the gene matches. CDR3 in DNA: TGTGCCAGCGGCCGCGGGGGGGCGGGCACAGATACGCAGTATTTT. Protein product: CASGRGGAGTDTQYF.

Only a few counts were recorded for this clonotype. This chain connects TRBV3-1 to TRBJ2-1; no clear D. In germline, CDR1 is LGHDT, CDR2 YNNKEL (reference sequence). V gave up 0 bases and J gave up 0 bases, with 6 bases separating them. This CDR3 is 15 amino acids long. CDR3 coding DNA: TGTGCCAGCAGCCAAGAGTACAGCTCCTACAATGAGCAGTTCTTC. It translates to CASSQEYSSYNEQFF.

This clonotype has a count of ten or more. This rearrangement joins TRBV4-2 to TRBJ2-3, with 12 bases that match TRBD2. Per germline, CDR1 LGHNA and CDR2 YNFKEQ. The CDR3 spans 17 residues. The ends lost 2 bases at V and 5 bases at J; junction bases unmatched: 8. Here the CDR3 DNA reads TGTGCCAGCAGCCAACTAGGACTAGCGGGGTTAGGAGATACGCAGTATTTT. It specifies CASSQLGLAGLGDTQYF.

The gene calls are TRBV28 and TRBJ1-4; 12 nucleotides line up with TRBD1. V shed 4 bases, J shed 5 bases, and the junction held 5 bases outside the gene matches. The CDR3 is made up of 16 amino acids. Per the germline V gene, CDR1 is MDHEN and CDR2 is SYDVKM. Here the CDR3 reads CASSSAGTGGNEKLFF. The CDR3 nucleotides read TGTGCCAGCAGTTCCGCCGGGACAGGGGGCAATGAAAAACTGTTTTTT.

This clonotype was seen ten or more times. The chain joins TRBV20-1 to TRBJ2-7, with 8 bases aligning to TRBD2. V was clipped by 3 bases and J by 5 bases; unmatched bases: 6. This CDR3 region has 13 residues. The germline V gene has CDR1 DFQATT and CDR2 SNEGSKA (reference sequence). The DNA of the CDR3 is TGCAGTGCTAGTGCTAGCGGGTTCCACGAGCAGTACTTC. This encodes CSASASGFHEQYF.